The clone carrying this T cell receptor beta chain showed up many times. Its matching antigen is unknown. The sample comes from a study of blood T cells in healthy people across ages. Study-wide results and limits: Naive CD4+ cell counts and diversity both ran higher in long-lived than in aged donors. Expanded clonotype shifts may have been confounded, as the donors had an unknown CMV status. A strong correlation between TCR beta diversity and naive T cell percentage was seen. Estimates of diversity drawn from one million T cells were considered underestimates.

A J-beta primer mix and a sample-barcoded 5' primer were used in a second PCR of roughly 6 to 11 cycles. TCRdb processed the 5' RACE reads anew with MiXCR; each CDR3 protein has one entry. The table lists around 790,000 distinct CDR3 sequences, 40% to 50% of them singletons, with approximately 20% in the top ten. CDR1 and CDR2 (germline): SQVTM, ANQGSEA. CDR3 length equals 12 residues. Trimming shortened V by 4 bases and J by 3 bases, and 8 bases separated the two germline ends. The receptor comes from a man aged 55 to 70 in good health. The J gene is TRBJ2-3, the V gene TRBV29-1; D is uncertain. What was sequenced was blood. CDR3 region: CSVGLITDTQYF. CDR3 bases: TGCAGCGTTGGGTTGATAACAGATACGCAGTATTTT.